The present entry profiles one TCR beta chain with its context. The germline CDR1 and CDR2 sequences are KGHSH and LQKENI. The CDR3 contains 16 residues. The V gene end was trimmed by 0 bases and the J gene end by 2 bases; junction bases not matched to a gene: 4. The sample is drawn from a study of blood T cell repertoires in COVID-19. Generated by immunoSEQ multiplex PCR, the TCRdb table keeps only in-frame clones and is missing some. Of some 200,000 clones in the sample, around 86% were seen once. The chain carries TRBV18 and TRBJ2-1; TRBD2 agrees at 7 bases. The TCR was taken from a man older than 75 with acute or convalescent COVID-19. Sequencing was carried out using peripheral blood. CDR3 sequence (DNA): TGTGCCAGCTCACCACCTCTCGCGGGAGCCTACAATGAGCAGTTCTTC. Amino acids: CASSPPLAGAYNEQFF.